This T cell receptor beta chain was retrieved from a study of blood T cell repertoires in COVID-19. Study background: Sources were T cells, B-cell-depleted T cells, or PBMCs; the material itself was cDNA or gDNA.

The length of the CDR3 is 14 residues. Trimming cost V 7 bases and J 2 bases; bases outside gene matches: 4. CDR1 and CDR2 (germline): SNHLY, FYNNEI. Under the authors' procedure: Reference gene primer amplification gave nucleated cell count estimates. Sequencing was performed with immunoSEQ multiplex PCR; in TCRdb, only in-frame clones are kept and a portion is missing. That table furnishes V, J and clone size, whereas the DNA furnished D and trimming. The sample has roughly 120,000 clones, roughly 72% seen once. The Seattle patients joined while their infection was active and were tracked longitudinally afterward.

The source material was peripheral blood. The chain is built from TRBV2 and TRBJ2-3; 9 nucleotides agree with TRBD1. The sequence was collected from a man older than 75 with COVID-19, enrolled during active disease. CDR3 loop: CASTDRGITDTQYF. As DNA, the CDR3 is TGTGCCAGCACAGACAGGGGGATCACAGATACGCAGTATTTT.